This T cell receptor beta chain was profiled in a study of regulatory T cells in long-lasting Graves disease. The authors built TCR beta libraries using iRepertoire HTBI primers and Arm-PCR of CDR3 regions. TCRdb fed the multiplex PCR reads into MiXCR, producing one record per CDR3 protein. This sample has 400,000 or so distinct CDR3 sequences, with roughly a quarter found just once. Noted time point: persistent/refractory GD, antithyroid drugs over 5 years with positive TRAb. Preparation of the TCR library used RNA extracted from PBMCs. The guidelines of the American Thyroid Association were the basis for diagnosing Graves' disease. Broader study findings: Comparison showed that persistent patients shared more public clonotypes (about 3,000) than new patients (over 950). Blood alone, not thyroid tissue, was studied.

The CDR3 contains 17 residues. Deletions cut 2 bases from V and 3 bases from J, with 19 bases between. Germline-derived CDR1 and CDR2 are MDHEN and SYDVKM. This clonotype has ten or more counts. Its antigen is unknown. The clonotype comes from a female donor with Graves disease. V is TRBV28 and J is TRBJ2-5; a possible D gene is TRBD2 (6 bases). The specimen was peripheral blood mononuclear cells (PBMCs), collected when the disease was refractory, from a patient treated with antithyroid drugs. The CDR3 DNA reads TGTGCCAGCAGTTTACAGGCGGGAAGGGTTTTCGAAGAGACCCAGTACTTC. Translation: CASSLQAGRVFEETQYF.